This T cell receptor beta chain is from a study of blood T cell repertoires in COVID-19. On the study more broadly: Acute and convalescent COVID-19 specimens originated in the United States, Italy and Spain.

Trimming cost V 10 bases and J 9 bases, with 13 bases left between them. CDR3 size: 12 residues. In germline, CDR1 is MDHEN, CDR2 SYDVKM. The Seattle site enrolled patients during active infection and followed them longitudinally. In the original processing: Reference gene primer amplification in the assay estimated nucleated cell counts. Method: immunoSEQ multiplex PCR; TCRdb's copy keeps in-frame clones and lacks some. V, J and clone size reflect that table, while D and trimming were determined from the DNA. The table records approximately 330,000 clones, roughly 87% of them present only once. The sequence came from a man in his thirties or forties with COVID-19, enrolled during active disease. Sequenced: peripheral blood. The rearrangement uses TRBV28 and TRBJ1-6; a weak D match, TRBD1 (5 bases). This CDR3 reads CATHTGGSPLHF. CDR3 coding DNA: TGTGCCACGCACACGGGGGGTTCACCCCTCCACTTT.